Below, 8 T cell receptor beta chains from the same sample are listed, as sequenced in a study of B cell selection in AIRE deficiency. The regulatory T cell sort gate was CD4+CD25hiCD127low/negative. Assay: immunoSEQ multiplex PCR; the TCRdb copy retains only in-frame clones and omits some. The repertoire holds 20,000 to 25,000 clones, less than 95% seen once, with just under 2% in the top ten. The material sequenced was Tregs sorted from PBMCs. The receptors shown here come from a human donor with AIRE deficiency.

The CDR3 reads CASSRQDTTYEQYF. Here the CDR3 DNA reads TGTGCCAGCAGCCGACAGGACACAACCTACGAGCAGTACTTC. The chain links TRBV7-8 to TRBJ2-7, with D possibly matching TRBD1 (6 bases). Trimming took 5 bases from V and 2 from J, leaving 13 bases between them. CDR3 length: 14 residues. Germline-derived CDR1 and CDR2 are SGHVS and FQNEAQ.

This clone was seen only once. The chain is built from TRBV29-1 and TRBJ2-7; TRBD2 agrees at 7 bases. Germline V gives CDR1 SQVTM, CDR2 ANQGSEA. The V segment lost 7 bases and the J segment 1 base; nucleotides outside the gene matches: 4. CDR3 length: 12 residues. The chain's CDR3 is CSAGGGSYEQYF. The CDR3, as DNA: TGCAGCGCGGGCGGGGGATCCTACGAGCAGTACTTC.

The chain combines TRBV27 with TRBJ1-5; no firm D call. Germline-derived CDR1 and CDR2 are MNHEY and SMNVEV (reference sequence). CDR3 length equals 13 residues. The ends were cut back, 2 bases at V and 4 bases at J, with 6 bases in the middle. In DNA, the CDR3 is TGTGCCAGCAGTTTACTTGGGAATCAGCCCCAGCATTTT. Amino acid sequence: CASSLLGNQPQHF.

The chain combines TRBV6-1 with TRBJ2-3, with D possibly TRBD1 on 5 matching bases. This CDR3 is 13 amino acids long. Germline CDR1 and CDR2: MNHNS and SASEGT. V was clipped by 7 bases and J by 0 bases, with 8 bases between them. CDR3 loop: CASMQGSTDTQYF. CDR3 bases: TGTGCCAGCATGCAGGGAAGCACAGATACGCAGTATTTT.

V and J are TRBV4-3 and TRBJ2-1; 7 bases line up with TRBD2. V was clipped by 5 bases and J by 12 bases; unmatched bases: 19. This CDR3 has 16 amino acids. CDR1 and CDR2 (germline): LGHNA, YSLEER. CDR3 sequence reads: CASSLQTSNLPLGQFF. Here the CDR3 DNA reads TGCGCCAGCAGCTTGCAGACTAGCAACTTACCCCTAGGGCAGTTCTTC.

V usage is TRBV5-6 and J usage is TRBJ1-2; D gene unclear. CDR1 is SGHDT and CDR2 is YYEEEE in the germline V gene. The CDR3 spans 15 residues. V was shortened by 0 bases and J by 2 bases, with 11 bases between the two germline ends. CDR3 region: CASSLGRRNNYGYTF. CDR3 DNA: TGTGCCAGCAGCTTGGGACGTCGAAACAACTATGGCTACACCTTC.

The chain employs TRBV7-9 and TRBJ2-5, with D perhaps TRBD2 (5 bases). Germline lookup yields CDR1 SEHNR and CDR2 FQNEAQ (reference sequence). The CDR3 is 14 amino acids. Trimming pared 5 bases from V and 5 bases from J, leaving 15 bases between. The DNA for the CDR3 is TGTGCCAGCAGCCTAGGGCGGGTTGGGGAGACCCAGTACTTC. It specifies CASSLGRVGETQYF.

The chain recombines TRBV7-9 with TRBJ2-3; D might be TRBD2 (5 bases). The CDR3 is 15 residues long. CDR1 and CDR2 (germline): SEHNR, FQNEAQ (reference sequence). V dropped 0 bases and J dropped 0 bases, with 7 bases sitting between them. This CDR3 reads CASSLAGLSTDTQYF. The CDR3 DNA follows: TGTGCCAGCAGCTTAGCAGGACTCAGCACAGATACGCAGTATTTT. Using reference TRBV7-9 and TRBJ2-3 for the parts outside the CDR3, the full variable domain is DTGVSQNPRHKITKRGQNVTFRCDPISEHNRLYWYRQTLGQGPEFLTYFQNEAQLEKSRLLSDRFSAERPKGSFSTLEIQRTEQGDSAMYLCASSLAGLSTDTQYFGPGTRLTVL.